What follows is one T cell receptor (beta chain) and its context. Its antigen is currently unknown. It was with a sample-barcoded 5' primer and a J-beta primer mix that a second PCR of roughly 7 to 12 cycles was run. One entry per CDR3 protein results from TCRdb running MiXCR on the 5' RACE reads. The top ten clones hold roughly two fifths of a sample with around 750,000 distinct CDR3 sequences, about 55% of them seen once. Trimming removed 2 bases from V and 5 bases from J; junction bases left unmatched: 9. The CDR3 contains 16 residues. The germline V gene encodes CDR1 MDHEN and CDR2 SYDVKM. This sample stems from a study of blood T cells in healthy people across ages. Study conclusions and caveats: Compared with aged donors, long-lived donors showed fewer expanded clones, suggesting selection.

The sample was blood. The TCR was taken from a man older than 75 in good health. V is TRBV28 and J is TRBJ1-1, with 9 bases matching TRBD1. The CDR3 sequence is CASSLVGQGSRTEAFF. CDR3 sequence (DNA): TGTGCCAGCAGTTTAGTGGGACAGGGTTCGCGGACTGAAGCTTTCTTT.